Here is one T cell receptor beta chain with its context. Antigen specificity is unknown. This entry comes from a study of T cells after yellow fever vaccination. Background on the study: When fractions had low cell numbers, they were prepared with SMART-Seq v4 Ultra Low Input. Whole-study findings and limits: The secondary response was weaker but peaked faster, day 5 versus 15. Bulk-population clonotypes that are abundant could appear as contaminants in FACS-sorted repertoires.

5'RACE template switching produced TCR cDNA carrying a universal primer site and UMIs. Each CDR3 protein gets one entry after TCRdb re-called the 5' RACE reads with MiXCR. Among approximately 510,000 distinct CDR3 sequences listed, 20% to 25% were seen once. Germline values: CDR1 SGDLS, CDR2 YYNGEE. The CDR3 extends over 16 amino acids. V shed 3 bases, J shed 4 bases, and the junction held 9 bases outside the gene matches. The chain uses TRBV9 and TRBJ2-3, with 9 bases aligning to TRBD1. The specimen comprised PBMCs, sampled about 21 days after the first yellow fever vaccination. The receptor's source is a man aged 18 to 29 who received the YFV17D yellow fever vaccine. In DNA, the CDR3 is TGTGCCAGCAGCGCGCCGGGACAGGGAAGGGCAGATACGCAGTATTTT. Residues: CASSAPGQGRADTQYF.